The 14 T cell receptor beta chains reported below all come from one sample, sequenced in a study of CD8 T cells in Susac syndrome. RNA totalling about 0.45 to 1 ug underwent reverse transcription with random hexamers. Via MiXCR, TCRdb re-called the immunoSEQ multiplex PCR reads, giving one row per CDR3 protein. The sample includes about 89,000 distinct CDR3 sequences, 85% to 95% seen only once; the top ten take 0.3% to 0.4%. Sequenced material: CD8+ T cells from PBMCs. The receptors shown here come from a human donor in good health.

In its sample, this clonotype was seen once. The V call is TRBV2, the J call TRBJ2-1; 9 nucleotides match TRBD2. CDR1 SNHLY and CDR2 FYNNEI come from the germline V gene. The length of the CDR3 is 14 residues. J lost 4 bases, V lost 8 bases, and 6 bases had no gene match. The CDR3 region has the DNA TGTGCCAGCCAAGCGGGGGGCCCTTACAATGAGCAGTTCTTC. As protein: CASQAGGPYNEQFF.

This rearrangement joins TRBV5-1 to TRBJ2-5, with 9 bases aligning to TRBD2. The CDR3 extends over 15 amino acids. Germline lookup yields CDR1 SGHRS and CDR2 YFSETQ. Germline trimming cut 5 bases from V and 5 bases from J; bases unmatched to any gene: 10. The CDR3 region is CASRPGGGVMETQYF. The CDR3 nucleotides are TGCGCCAGCAGACCAGGCGGGGGGGTCATGGAGACCCAGTACTTC. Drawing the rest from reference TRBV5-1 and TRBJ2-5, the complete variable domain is KAGVTQTPRYLIKTRGQQVTLSCSPISGHRSVSWYQQTPGQGLQFLFEYFSETQRNKGNFPGRFSGRQFSNSRSEMNVSTLELGDSALYLCASRPGGGVMETQYFGPGTRLLVL.

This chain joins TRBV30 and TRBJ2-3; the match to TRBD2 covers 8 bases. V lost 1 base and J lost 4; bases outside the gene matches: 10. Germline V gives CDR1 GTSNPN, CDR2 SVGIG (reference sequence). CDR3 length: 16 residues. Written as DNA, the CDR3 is TGTGCCTGGAGTGGGCTCAGCGGGGGCGCGGCAGATACGCAGTATTTT. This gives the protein CAWSGLSGGAADTQYF.

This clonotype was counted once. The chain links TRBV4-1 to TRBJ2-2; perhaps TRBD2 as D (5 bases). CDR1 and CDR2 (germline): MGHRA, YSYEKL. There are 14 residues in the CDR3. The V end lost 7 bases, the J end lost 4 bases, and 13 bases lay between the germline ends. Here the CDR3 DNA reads TGCGCCAGCAATCTAGCTCTTGGCACCGGGGAGCTGTTTTTT. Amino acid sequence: CASNLALGTGELFF.

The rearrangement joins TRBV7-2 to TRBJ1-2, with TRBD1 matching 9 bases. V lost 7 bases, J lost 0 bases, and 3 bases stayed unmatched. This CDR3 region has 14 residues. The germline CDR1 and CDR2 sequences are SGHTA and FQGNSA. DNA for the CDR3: TGTGCCAGCAAGGGACAGGGACCTAACTATGGCTACACCTTC. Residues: CASKGQGPNYGYTF.

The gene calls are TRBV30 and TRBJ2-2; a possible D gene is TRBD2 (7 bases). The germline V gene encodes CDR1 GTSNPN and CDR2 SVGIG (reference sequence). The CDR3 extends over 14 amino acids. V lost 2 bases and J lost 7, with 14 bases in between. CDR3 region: CAWSRGAGIGELFF. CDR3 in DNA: TGTGCCTGGAGTCGGGGGGCGGGTATCGGGGAGCTGTTTTTT.

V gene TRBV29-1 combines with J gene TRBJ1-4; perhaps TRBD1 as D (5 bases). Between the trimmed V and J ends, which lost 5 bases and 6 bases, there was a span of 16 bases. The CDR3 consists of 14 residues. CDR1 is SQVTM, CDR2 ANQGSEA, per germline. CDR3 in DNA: TGCAGCGTTCCAGGGAGTAGGAGCCATGAAAAACTGTTTTTT. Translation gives CSVPGSRSHEKLFF. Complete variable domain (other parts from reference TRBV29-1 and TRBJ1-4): SAVISQKPSRDICQRGTSLTIQCQVDSQVTMMFWYRQQPGQSLTLIATANQGSEATYESGFVIDKFPISRPNLTFSTLTVSNMSPEDSSIYLCSVPGSRSHEKLFFGSGTQLSVL.

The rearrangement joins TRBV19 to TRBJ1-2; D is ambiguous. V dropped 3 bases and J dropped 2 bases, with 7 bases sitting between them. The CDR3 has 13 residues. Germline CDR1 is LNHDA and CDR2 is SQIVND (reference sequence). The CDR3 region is CASSIGTNYGYTF. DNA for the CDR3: TGTGCCAGTAGTATTGGCACCAACTATGGCTACACCTTC.

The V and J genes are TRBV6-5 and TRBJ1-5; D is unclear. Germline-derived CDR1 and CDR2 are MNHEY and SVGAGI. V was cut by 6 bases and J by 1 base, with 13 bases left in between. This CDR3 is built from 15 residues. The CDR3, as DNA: TGTGCCAGCAGGCCTTGGGGAGGAAGCAATCAGCCCCAGCATTTT. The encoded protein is CASRPWGGSNQPQHF.

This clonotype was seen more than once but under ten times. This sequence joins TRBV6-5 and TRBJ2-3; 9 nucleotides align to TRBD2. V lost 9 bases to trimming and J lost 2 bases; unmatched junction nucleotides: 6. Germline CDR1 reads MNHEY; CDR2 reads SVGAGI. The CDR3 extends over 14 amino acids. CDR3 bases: TGTGCCAGGGAGCGGGGGGAGGACACAGATACGCAGTATTTT. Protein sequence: CARERGEDTDTQYF.

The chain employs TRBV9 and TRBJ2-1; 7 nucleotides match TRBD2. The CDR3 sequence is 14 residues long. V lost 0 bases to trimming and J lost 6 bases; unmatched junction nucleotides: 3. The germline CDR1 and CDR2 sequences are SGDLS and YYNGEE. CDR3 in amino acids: CASSVGWGGNEQFF. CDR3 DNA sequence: TGTGCCAGCAGCGTAGGGTGGGGGGGCAATGAGCAGTTCTTC.

The CDR3 sequence: CSARDGPTNTGELFF. Here the CDR3 DNA reads TGCAGTGCTAGAGATGGTCCCACGAACACCGGGGAGCTGTTTTTT. The chain uses TRBV20-1 and TRBJ2-2; D not resolved. The CDR3 consists of 15 residues. Trimming took 0 bases from V and 0 from J, leaving 8 bases between them. Germline CDR1 DFQATT, CDR2 SNEGSKA (reference sequence).

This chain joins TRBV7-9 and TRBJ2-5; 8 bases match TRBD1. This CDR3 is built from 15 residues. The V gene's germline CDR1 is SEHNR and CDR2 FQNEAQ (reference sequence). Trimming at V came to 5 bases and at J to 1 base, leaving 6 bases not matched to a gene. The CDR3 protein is CASSAEDRVQETQYF. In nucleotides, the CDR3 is TGTGCCAGCAGCGCGGAGGACAGGGTCCAAGAGACCCAGTACTTC.

In nucleotides, the CDR3 is TGTGCCATCAGTGTCGAAGGGGCTGGCTACAATGAGCAGTTCTTC. Amino acid sequence: CAISVEGAGYNEQFF. This chain joins TRBV10-3 and TRBJ2-1; possible D gene TRBD1, 5 bases. CDR3 size: 15 residues. CDR1 ENHRY and CDR2 SYGVKD come from the germline V gene. Trimming left V 4 bases short and J 3 bases short, with 13 bases between.